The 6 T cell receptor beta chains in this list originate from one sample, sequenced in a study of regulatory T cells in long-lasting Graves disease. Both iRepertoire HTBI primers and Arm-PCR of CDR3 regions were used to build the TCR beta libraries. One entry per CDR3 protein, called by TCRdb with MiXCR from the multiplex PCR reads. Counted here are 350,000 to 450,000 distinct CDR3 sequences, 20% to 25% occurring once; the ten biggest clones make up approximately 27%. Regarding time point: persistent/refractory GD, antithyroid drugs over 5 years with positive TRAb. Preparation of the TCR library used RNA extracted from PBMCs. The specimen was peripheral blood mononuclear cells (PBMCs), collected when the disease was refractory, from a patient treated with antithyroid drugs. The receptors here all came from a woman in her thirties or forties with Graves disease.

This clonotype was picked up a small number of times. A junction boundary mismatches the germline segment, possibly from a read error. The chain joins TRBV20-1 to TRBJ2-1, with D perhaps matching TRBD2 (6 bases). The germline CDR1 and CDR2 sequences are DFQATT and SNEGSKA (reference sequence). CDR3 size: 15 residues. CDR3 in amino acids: CSAEPVRDGYNGQFF. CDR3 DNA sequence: TGCAGTGCCGAACCGGTGCGGGATGGGTACAATGGGCAGTTCTTC.

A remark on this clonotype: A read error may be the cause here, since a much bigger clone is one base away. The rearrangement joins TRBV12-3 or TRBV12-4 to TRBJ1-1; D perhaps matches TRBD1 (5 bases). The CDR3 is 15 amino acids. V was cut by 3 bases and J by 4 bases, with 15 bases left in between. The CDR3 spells CASSLFLGGGTEAFF. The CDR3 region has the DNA TGTGCCAGCAGTTTGTTTCTGGGGGGAGGCACTGAAGCTTTCTTT.

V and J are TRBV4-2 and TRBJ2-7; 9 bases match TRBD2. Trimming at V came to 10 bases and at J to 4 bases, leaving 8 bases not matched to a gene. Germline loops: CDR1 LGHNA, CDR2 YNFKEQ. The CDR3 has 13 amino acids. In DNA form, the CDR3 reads TGTGCCACCTCAGCGGGAGGACCTTACGAGCAGTACTTC. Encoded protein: CATSAGGPYEQYF.

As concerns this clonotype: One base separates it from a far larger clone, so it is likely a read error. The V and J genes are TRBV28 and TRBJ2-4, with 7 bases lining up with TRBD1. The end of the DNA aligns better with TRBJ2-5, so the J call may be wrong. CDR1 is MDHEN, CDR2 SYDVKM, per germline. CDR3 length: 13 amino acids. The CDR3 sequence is CTSSPTGTETQYF. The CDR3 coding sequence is TGTACCAGCAGTCCGACAGGGACAGAGACCCAGTACTTC.

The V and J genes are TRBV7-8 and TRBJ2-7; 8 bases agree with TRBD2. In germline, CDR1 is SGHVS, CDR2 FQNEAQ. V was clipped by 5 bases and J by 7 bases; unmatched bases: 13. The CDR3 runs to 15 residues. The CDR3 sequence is CASSLAAGAFIEQYF. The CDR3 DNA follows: TGTGCCAGCAGCCTGGCAGCGGGGGCCTTTATTGAGCAGTACTTC.

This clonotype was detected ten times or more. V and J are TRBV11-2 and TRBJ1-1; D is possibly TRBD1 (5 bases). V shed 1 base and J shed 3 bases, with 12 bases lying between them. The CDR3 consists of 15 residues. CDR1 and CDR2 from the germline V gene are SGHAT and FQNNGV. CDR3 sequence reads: CASSLVGARDTEAFF. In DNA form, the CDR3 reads TGTGCCAGCAGCTTAGTAGGGGCTAGGGACACTGAAGCTTTCTTT.